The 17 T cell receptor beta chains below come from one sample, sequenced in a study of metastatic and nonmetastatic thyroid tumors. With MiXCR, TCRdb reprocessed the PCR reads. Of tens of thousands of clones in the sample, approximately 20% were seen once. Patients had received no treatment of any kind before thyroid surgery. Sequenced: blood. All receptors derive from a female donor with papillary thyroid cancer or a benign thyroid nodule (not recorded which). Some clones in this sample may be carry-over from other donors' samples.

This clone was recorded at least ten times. The CDR3 DNA reads TGTGCCAGCAGTCCACGGACAGGGGGCTATGCAACTAATGAAAAACTGTTTTTT. Its translation is CASSPRTGGYATNEKLFF. The chain joins TRBV12-3 or TRBV12-4 to TRBJ1-4; 11 nucleotides agree with TRBD1. The CDR3 totals 18 residues. Trimming at V came to 5 bases and at J to 0 bases, leaving 8 bases not matched to a gene.

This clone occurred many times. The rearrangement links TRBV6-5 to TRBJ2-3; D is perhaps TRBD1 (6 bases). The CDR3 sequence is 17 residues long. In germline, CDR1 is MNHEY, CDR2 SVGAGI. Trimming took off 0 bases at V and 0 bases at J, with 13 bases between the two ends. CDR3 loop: CASSYSVTGTSTDTQYF. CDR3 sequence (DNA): TGTGCCAGCAGTTACTCGGTAACAGGGACCAGCACAGATACGCAGTATTTT.

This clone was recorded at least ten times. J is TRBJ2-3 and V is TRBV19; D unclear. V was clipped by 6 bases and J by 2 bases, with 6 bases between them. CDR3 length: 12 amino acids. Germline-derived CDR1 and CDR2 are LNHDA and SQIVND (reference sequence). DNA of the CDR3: TGTGCCAGTAGAACAGCCACAGATACGCAGTATTTT. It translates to CASRTATDTQYF.

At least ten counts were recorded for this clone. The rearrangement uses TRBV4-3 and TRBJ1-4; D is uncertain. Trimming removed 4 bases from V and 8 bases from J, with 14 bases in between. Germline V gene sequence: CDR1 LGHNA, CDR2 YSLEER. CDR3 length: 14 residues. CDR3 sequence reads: CASSPAFSGEKLFF. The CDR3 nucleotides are TGCGCCAGCAGCCCCGCGTTTTCGGGGGAAAAACTGTTTTTT.

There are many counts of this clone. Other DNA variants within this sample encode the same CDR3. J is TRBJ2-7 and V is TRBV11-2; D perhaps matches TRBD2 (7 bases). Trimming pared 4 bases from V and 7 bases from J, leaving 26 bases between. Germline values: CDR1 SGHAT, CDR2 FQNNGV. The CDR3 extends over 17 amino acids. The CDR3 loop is CASSSYPGEGQLGEQYF. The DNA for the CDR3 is TGTGCCAGCAGCTCCTACCCCGGGGAGGGACAACTTGGTGAGCAGTACTTC.

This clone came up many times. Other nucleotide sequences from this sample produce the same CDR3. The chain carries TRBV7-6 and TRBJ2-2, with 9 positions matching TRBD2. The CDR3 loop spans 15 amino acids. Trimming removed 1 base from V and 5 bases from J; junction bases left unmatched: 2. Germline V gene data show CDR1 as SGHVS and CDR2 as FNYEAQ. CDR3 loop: CASSLVAGGTGELFF. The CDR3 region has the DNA TGTGCCAGCAGCTTAGTTGCGGGAGGGACCGGGGAGCTGTTTTTT. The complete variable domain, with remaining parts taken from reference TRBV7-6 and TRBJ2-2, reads GAGVSQSPRYKVTKRGQDVALRCDPISGHVSLYWYRQALGQGPEFLTYFNYEAQQDKSGLPNDRFSAERPEGSISTLTIQRTEQRDSAMYRCASSLVAGGTGELFFGEGSRLTVL.

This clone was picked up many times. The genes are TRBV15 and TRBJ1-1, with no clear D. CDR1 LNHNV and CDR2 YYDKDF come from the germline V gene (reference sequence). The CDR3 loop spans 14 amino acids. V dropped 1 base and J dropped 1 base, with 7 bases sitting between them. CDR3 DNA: TGTGCCACCAGCAGAGCTCACCAGAACACTGAAGCTTTCTTT. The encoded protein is CATSRAHQNTEAFF.

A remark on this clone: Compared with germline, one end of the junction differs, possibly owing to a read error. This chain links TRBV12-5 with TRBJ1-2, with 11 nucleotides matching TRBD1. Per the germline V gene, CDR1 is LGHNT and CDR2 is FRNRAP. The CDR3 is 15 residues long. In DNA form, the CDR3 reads TGTGCTAGTGGTTACGGACAGGGGGCGAGTGGAGGCTACAACTTC. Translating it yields CASGYGQGASGGYNF. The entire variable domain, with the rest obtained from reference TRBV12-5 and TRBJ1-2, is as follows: DARVTQTPRHKVTEMGQEVTMRCQPILGHNTVFWYRQTMMQGLELLAYFRNRAPLDDSGMPKDRFSAEMPDATLATLKIQPSEPRDSAVYFCASGYGQGASGGYNFGSGTRLTVV.

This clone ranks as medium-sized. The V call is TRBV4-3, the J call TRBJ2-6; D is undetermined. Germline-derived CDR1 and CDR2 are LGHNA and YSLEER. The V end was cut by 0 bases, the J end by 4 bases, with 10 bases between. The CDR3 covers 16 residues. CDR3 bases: TGCGCCAGCAGCCAAGATTTGGGCTCCGGGGCCAACGTCCTGACTTTC. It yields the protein CASSQDLGSGANVLTF.

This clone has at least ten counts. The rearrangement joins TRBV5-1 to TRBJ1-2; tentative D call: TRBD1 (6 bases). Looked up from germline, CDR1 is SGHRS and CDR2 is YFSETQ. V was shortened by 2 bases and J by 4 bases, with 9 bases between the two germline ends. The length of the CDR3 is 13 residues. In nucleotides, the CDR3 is TGCGCCAGCAGCTTAACAGGGCCCTATGGCTACACCTTC. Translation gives CASSLTGPYGYTF.

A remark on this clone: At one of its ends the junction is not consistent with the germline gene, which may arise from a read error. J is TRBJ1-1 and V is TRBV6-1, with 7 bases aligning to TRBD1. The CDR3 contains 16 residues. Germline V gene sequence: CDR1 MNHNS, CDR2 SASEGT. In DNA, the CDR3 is TGTGCCAGCAGGCCCGGGGGGGACAGAGTGAACACTGAAGCCTTCTTT. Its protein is CASRPGGDRVNTEAFF.

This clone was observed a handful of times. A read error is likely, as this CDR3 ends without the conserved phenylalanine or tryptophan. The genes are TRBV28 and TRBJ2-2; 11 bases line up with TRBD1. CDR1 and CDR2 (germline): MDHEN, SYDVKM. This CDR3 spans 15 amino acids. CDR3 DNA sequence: TGTGCCAGCAGTGCCGGGGACAGGGGGATCGGGAAGCTGTTTCTT. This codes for CASSAGDRGIGKLFL.

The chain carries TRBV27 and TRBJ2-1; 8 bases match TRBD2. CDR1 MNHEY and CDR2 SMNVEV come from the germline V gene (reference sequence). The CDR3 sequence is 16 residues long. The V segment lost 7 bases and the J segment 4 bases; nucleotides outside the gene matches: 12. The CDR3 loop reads CASITPRLASYNEQFF. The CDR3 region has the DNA TGTGCCAGCATTACGCCTCGACTAGCGTCTTACAATGAGCAGTTCTTC.

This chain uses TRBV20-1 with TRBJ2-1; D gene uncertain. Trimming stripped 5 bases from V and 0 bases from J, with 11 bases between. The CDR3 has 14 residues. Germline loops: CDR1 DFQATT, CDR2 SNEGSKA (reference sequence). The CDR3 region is CSAPPVSSYNEQFF. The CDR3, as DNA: TGCAGTGCTCCCCCCGTCAGCTCCTACAATGAGCAGTTCTTC.

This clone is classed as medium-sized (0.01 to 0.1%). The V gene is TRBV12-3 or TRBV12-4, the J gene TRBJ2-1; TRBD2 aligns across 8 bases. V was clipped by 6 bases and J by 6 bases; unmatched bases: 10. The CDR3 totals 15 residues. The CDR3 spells CASSPSGGPRNEQFF. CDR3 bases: TGTGCCAGCAGCCCAAGCGGGGGCCCTCGCAATGAGCAGTTCTTC.

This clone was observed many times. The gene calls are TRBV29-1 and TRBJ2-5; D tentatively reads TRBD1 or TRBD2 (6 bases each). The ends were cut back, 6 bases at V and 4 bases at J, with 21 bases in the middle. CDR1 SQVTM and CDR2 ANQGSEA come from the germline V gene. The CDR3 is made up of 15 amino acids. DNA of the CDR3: TGCAGCGTGGGGGCCGGGGGCGGGGTTGGAGAGACCCAGTACTTC. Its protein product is CSVGAGGGVGETQYF. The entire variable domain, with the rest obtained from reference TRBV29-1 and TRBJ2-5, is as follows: SAVISQKPSRDICQRGTSLTIQCQVDSQVTMMFWYRQQPGQSLTLIATANQGSEATYESGFVIDKFPISRPNLTFSTLTVSNMSPEDSSIYLCSVGAGGGVGETQYFGPGTRLLVL.

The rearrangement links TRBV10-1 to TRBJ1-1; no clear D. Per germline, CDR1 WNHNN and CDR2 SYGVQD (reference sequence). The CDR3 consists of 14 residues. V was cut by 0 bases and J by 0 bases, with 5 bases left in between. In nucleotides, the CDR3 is TGCGCCAGCAGTGAGTCGGTCTTGAACACTGAAGCTTTCTTT. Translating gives CASSESVLNTEAFF.